This T cell receptor beta chain was sequenced during a study of STAT3 mutations in large granular lymphocyte leukemia. Study at large: Roughly half of the longitudinally sequenced T-LGLL patients carried detectable canonical activating STAT3 mutations.

Regarding the study as a whole: At least one immunodominant TCR beta clonotype appeared in every T-cell large granular lymphocyte leukemia patient. In about 30% of the 18 patients, new TCR clonotypes emerged after therapy.

The data were produced by immunoSEQ multiplex PCR, yet TCRdb's version contains in-frame clones alone and is incomplete. The repertoire consists of about 42,000 clones, with about 81% occurring once and the leading ten covering around 0.39%. As to this clone: What it binds is unknown.

The CDR3 covers 14 residues. V was shortened by 4 bases and J by 2 bases, with 11 bases between the two germline ends. The germline V gene encodes CDR1 KGHSH and CDR2 LQKENI. The chain recombines TRBV18 with TRBJ2-5, with D maybe TRBD2 (6 bases). The clonotype comes from a human donor with T large granular lymphocyte leukemia. Some clones in this sample may be carry-over from other donors' samples. The source material was PBMCs. CDR3 sequence: CASSLGLVQETQYF. In nucleotides, the CDR3 is TGTGCCAGCTCACTGGGACTGGTTCAAGAGACCCAGTACTTC. Complete variable domain (other parts from reference TRBV18 and TRBJ2-5): NAGVMQNPRHLVRRRGQEARLRCSPMKGHSHVYWYRQLPEEGLKFMVYLQKENIIDESGMPKERFSAEFPKEGPSILRIQQVVRGDSAAYFCASSLGLVQETQYFGPGTRLLVL.